This TCR beta chain was retrieved from a study of post-analysis software for immune sequencing data. The overall study: Recorded subtypes: relapsing-remitting, secondary progressive, progressive-relapsing; some patients unannotated.

Built from TCR beta cDNA, the libraries had unique molecular identifiers in them. Roughly 490,000 cDNA molecules came from roughly 0.93 to 9.6 million T cells. In TCRdb, the PCR reads were re-called with MiXCR into one record per CDR3 protein. The sample holds about 210,000 distinct CDR3 sequences; 29% are singletons and the top ten take about 3.4%. Findings and limits, study-wide: Normalized Chao1 diversity was significantly reduced in patients versus controls. By F measure, samples from a shared preparation batch strongly co-clustered.

This clonotype has only a few counts. Antigen specificity is unknown. The junction does not match germline at one end; this may be a read error. This clonotype was obtained from a girl between 2 and 17 years old with multiple sclerosis. The sequenced sample was blood.

The CDR3 bases are TGTGCTAGTAGTATGAACGGATTCGAGCAGTACTTC. It encodes CASSMNGFEQYF. The chain combines TRBV19 with TRBJ2-7, with unresolved D. The germline CDR1 and CDR2 sequences are LNHDA and SQIVND (reference sequence). The CDR3 loop spans 12 amino acids.